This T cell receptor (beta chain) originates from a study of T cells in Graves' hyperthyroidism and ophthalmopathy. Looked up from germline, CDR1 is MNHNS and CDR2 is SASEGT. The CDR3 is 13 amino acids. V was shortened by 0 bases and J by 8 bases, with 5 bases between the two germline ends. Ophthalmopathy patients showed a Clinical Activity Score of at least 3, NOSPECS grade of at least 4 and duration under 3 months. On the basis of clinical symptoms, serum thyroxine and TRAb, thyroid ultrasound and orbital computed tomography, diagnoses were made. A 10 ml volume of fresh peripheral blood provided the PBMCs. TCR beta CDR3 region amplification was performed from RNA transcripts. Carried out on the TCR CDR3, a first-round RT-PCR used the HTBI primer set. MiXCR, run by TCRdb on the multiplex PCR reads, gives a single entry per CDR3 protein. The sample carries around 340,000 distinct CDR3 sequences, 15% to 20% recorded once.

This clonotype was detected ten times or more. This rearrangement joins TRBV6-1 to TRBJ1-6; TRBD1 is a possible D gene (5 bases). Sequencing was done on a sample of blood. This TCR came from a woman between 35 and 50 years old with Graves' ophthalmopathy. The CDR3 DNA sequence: TGTGCCAGCAGTGAAGCGGGGGATTCACCCCTCCACTTT. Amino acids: CASSEAGDSPLHF.